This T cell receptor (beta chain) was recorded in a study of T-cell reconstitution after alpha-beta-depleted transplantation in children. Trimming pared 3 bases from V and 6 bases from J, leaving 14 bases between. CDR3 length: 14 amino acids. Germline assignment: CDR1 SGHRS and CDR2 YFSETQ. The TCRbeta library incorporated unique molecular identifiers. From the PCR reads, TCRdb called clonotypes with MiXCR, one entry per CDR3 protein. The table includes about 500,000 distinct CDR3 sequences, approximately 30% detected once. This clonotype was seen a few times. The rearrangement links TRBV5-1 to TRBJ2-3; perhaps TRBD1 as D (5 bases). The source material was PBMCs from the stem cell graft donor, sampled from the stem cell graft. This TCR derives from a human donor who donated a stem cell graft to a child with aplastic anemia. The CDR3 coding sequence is TGCGCCAGCAGCTCCCTCTCGCAGGGCGATACGCAGTATTTT. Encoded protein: CASSSLSQGDTQYF.